The 11 T cell receptor beta chains below all came from one sample that was sequenced in a study of blood T cell repertoires in COVID-19. Repertoires were generated with immunoSEQ multiplex PCR, while TCRdb's copy carries only in-frame clones and drops some. The table has around 300,000 clones, just over 85% seen once. The sequenced material came from peripheral blood. The receptor set was obtained from a woman in her twenties or thirties with active or convalescent COVID-19.

The chain combines TRBV6-5 with TRBJ2-1; possible D gene TRBD2, 5 bases. CDR3 length equals 15 residues. V was cut by 0 bases and J by 7 bases, with 13 bases left in between. CDR1 and CDR2 from the germline V gene are MNHEY and SVGAGI. This CDR3 is CASSYSSGAGNEQFF. For the CDR3, the DNA is TGTGCCAGCAGTTACTCCTCTGGTGCGGGTAATGAGCAGTTCTTC.

The CDR3 is CASSYQGGVLAEQYF. The CDR3 nucleotides are TGTGCCAGCAGTTACCAAGGCGGGGTCCTTGCCGAGCAGTACTTC. This chain joins TRBV6-2 or TRBV6-3 and TRBJ2-7; D is perhaps TRBD2 (6 bases). The CDR3 contains 15 residues. CDR1 and CDR2 (germline): MNHEY, SVGEGT. V lost 2 bases to trimming and J lost 6 bases, with 17 bases between them.

About this clone: The identical CDR3 is also encoded by other nucleotide sequences in the sample. The rearrangement joins TRBV6-5 to TRBJ2-5, with 11 bases that match TRBD1. The germline CDR1 and CDR2 sequences are MNHEY and SVGAGI. CDR3 size: 14 residues. With 6 bases clipped from V and 4 bases from J, the junction kept 4 bases outside the gene matches. The CDR3 sequence: CASRGGTGGETQYF. CDR3 coding DNA: TGTGCCAGCAGGGGAGGGACAGGGGGAGAGACCCAGTACTTC.

The genes are TRBV9 and TRBJ2-7; D is unclear. Germline CDR1 and CDR2: SGDLS and YYNGEE. Between the trimmed V and J ends, which lost 0 bases and 6 bases, there was a span of 10 bases. This CDR3 has 13 residues. The CDR3 region is CASSVELAGEQYF. Written as DNA, the CDR3 is TGTGCCAGCAGCGTAGAGTTAGCTGGCGAGCAGTACTTC. The full variable domain, rest sourced from reference TRBV9 and TRBJ2-7, is DSGVTQTPKHLITATGQRVTLRCSPRSGDLSVYWYQQSLDQGLQFLIQYYNGEERAKGNILERFSAQQFPDLHSELNLSSLELGDSALYFCASSVELAGEQYFGPGTRLTVT.

This chain joins TRBV2 and TRBJ1-2; D not certain. Germline V gene data show CDR1 as SNHLY and CDR2 as FYNNEI. CDR3 length: 12 residues. V gave up 7 bases and J gave up 9 bases, with 15 bases separating them. CDR3 in amino acids: CASNQALGRYTF. The CDR3 DNA is TGTGCCAGCAATCAGGCCCTTGGCCGCTACACCTTC.

This chain joins TRBV4-2 and TRBJ2-5; 9 bases match TRBD2. This CDR3 contains 15 residues. Per the germline V gene, CDR1 is LGHNA and CDR2 is YNFKEQ. Losses at the gene ends were 4 bases for V and 3 bases for J; bases not matched to a gene: 6. The CDR3 here is CASSLHQRGEETQYF. The CDR3 DNA is TGTGCCAGCAGCCTCCACCAGCGGGGGGAAGAGACCCAGTACTTC.

This clone was observed a few times. The V and J genes are TRBV25-1 and TRBJ1-4; tentatively, D is TRBD1 (5 bases). The CDR3 runs to 15 residues. V was pared by 4 bases and J by 7 bases, with 16 bases between. Germline assignment: CDR1 MGHDK and CDR2 SYGVNS. The CDR3 DNA is TGTGCCAGCAGTGCCTCCTCAGGGATAGGTGAAAAACTGTTTTTT. Its protein is CASSASSGIGEKLFF.

The chain couples TRBV19 to TRBJ1-5, with 8 bases identical to TRBD1. CDR3 size: 18 residues. The germline gives CDR1 LNHDA, CDR2 SQIVND (reference sequence). V shed 5 bases, J shed 0 bases, and the junction held 12 bases outside the gene matches. CDR3 amino acids: CASSPGGPRGLSNQPQHF. In DNA form, the CDR3 reads TGTGCCAGTAGTCCGGGGGGCCCCAGGGGGCTTAGCAATCAGCCCCAGCATTTT.

The table lists this clone with a count of one. The chain couples TRBV7-2 to TRBJ2-3; 11 bases are a match to TRBD2. The CDR3 runs 17 residues. V dropped 2 bases and J dropped 2; count of bases not matched to a gene: 6. The germline gives CDR1 SGHTA, CDR2 FQGNSA. The CDR3 is CASSLIAGGRATDTQYF. CDR3 nucleotide sequence: TGTGCCAGCAGCTTAATAGCGGGGGGGCGGGCCACAGATACGCAGTATTTT.

V is TRBV5-4 and J is TRBJ1-2; 7 nucleotides line up with TRBD1. Trimming at V came to 4 bases and at J to 2 bases, leaving 5 bases not matched to a gene. The V gene's germline CDR1 is SGHNT and CDR2 YYREEE (reference sequence). The CDR3 spans 14 residues. CDR3 coding DNA: TGTGCCAGCAGCGTCGGACAGGAAAACTATGGCTACACCTTC. Translating it yields CASSVGQENYGYTF.

This chain links TRBV30 with TRBJ2-7, with 7 bases that match TRBD2. V was pared by 5 bases and J by 2 bases, with 6 bases of the junction left unmatched. Per germline, CDR1 GTSNPN and CDR2 SVGIG (reference sequence). The CDR3 extends over 13 amino acids. DNA for the CDR3: TGTGCCTGGGGGAGGGAGTTGGCCTACGAGCAGTACTTC. Translating gives CAWGRELAYEQYF.